Presented here are 18 T cell receptor beta chains from one specimen sequenced in a study of response to subunit inactivated influenza vaccine. From the RT-PCR reads, TCRdb called clonotypes with MiXCR, one entry per CDR3 protein. The sample contains 610,000 or so distinct CDR3 sequences, 12% to 15% of which appear only once. Here the sequenced sample was PBMCs from blood, taken roughly 12 days after vaccination. The receptors come from a man over 45 who received an inactivated influenza vaccine.

The chain joins TRBV5-5 to TRBJ1-2; D unclear. The V end lost 0 bases, the J end lost 2 bases, and 11 bases lay between the germline ends. The CDR3 is 15 residues long. From germline, CDR1 is SGHKS and CDR2 YYEKEE (reference sequence). CDR3 residues: CASSLATEVNYGYTF. CDR3 coding DNA: TGTGCCAGCAGCTTGGCGACGGAAGTAAACTATGGCTACACCTTC. The full variable domain, rest sourced from reference TRBV5-5 and TRBJ1-2, is DAGVTQSPTHLIKTRGQQVTLRCSPISGHKSVSWYQQVLGQGPQFIFQYYEKEERGRGNFPDRFSARQFPNYSSELNVNALLLGDSALYLCASSLATEVNYGYTFGSGTRLTVV.

V and J are TRBV6-2 or TRBV6-3 and TRBJ2-1; D remains ambiguous. With 6 bases removed from V and 1 base from J, the gap between germline ends came to 13 bases. The CDR3 loop spans 15 amino acids. From germline, CDR1 is MNHEY and CDR2 SVGEGT. The CDR3 DNA reads as TGTGCCAGCAGCTACCCTGTTAGGTCCTACAATGAGCAGTTCTTC. Translated: CASSYPVRSYNEQFF.

V is TRBV5-1 and J is TRBJ1-4; TRBD1 might be the D (5 bases). The germline V and J ends were trimmed by 3 bases and 5 bases, with 14 bases remaining between them. The CDR3 extends over 15 amino acids. CDR1 is SGHRS, CDR2 YFSETQ, per germline. The CDR3 coding sequence is TGCGCCAGCAGCTGGAACCGGGACGAAAATGAAAAACTGTTTTTT. Protein product: CASSWNRDENEKLFF.

This clonotype was counted between two and nine times. This rearrangement joins TRBV5-1 to TRBJ2-5; TRBD1 is a possible D gene (6 bases). V lost 0 bases and J lost 5, with 14 bases in between. Germline lookup yields CDR1 SGHRS and CDR2 YFSETQ. This CDR3 has 15 residues. DNA for the CDR3: TGCGCCAGCAGCTTGGCCGTGACAGGAGGCGAGACCCAGTACTTC. This sequence encodes CASSLAVTGGETQYF.

The sample holds a few counts of this clonotype. The chain recombines TRBV6-1 with TRBJ1-4, with D maybe TRBD1 (6 bases). The length of the CDR3 is 16 residues. The germline V gene encodes CDR1 MNHNS and CDR2 SASEGT. Trimming cost V 2 bases and J 3 bases, with 13 bases left between them. The CDR3 nucleotides are TGTGCCAGCAGTGAAAAGAGGACAGTGGCTAATGAAAAACTGTTTTTT. It encodes CASSEKRTVANEKLFF.

The chain couples TRBV4-2 to TRBJ2-2; 7 bases align to TRBD2. CDR1 and CDR2 from the germline V gene are LGHNA and YNFKEQ. The CDR3 runs 15 residues. Trimming at V came to 1 base and at J to 2 bases, leaving 1 base not matched to a gene. The CDR3 bases are TGTGCCAGCAGCCAAGCTAGCGGAAACACCGGGGAGCTGTTTTTT. Translating gives CASSQASGNTGELFF.

This clonotype was counted between two and nine times. The V call is TRBV15, the J call TRBJ2-3; 9 bases are shared with TRBD2. Germline assignment: CDR1 LNHNV and CDR2 YYDKDF (reference sequence). The CDR3 length is 17 residues. V shed 0 bases and J 1 base; nucleotides not matched to a gene: 5. CDR3 DNA: TGTGCCACCAGCAGAGATTATAGCGGGGGTGGCACAGATACGCAGTATTTT. It is translated as CATSRDYSGGGTDTQYF.

The chain links TRBV7-2 to TRBJ2-3, with D possibly being TRBD2 (5 bases). Germline lookup yields CDR1 SGHTA and CDR2 FQGNSA. With 8 bases removed from V and 0 bases from J, the gap between germline ends came to 9 bases. The CDR3 loop spans 13 amino acids. CDR3 amino acids: CASRSGSTDTQYF. The CDR3 coding sequence is TGTGCCAGCCGGTCGGGGAGCACAGATACGCAGTATTTT.

This clonotype was seen many times. V gene TRBV15 combines with J gene TRBJ2-2, with D maybe TRBD2 (6 bases). The CDR3 extends over 15 amino acids. Trimming left V 3 bases short and J 6 bases short, with 14 bases between. Germline CDR1 and CDR2: LNHNV and YYDKDF (reference sequence). CDR3 sequence (DNA): TGTGCCACCAGCAGGGACCTTGGAGGGGCCGGGGAGCTGTTTTTT. This gives the protein CATSRDLGGAGELFF.

This clonotype was detected a few times. This sequence joins TRBV18 and TRBJ2-7; 9 bases are a match to TRBD1. In germline, CDR1 is KGHSH, CDR2 LQKENI. The CDR3 covers 14 residues. V lost 1 base and J lost 3; bases outside the gene matches: 1. CDR3 residues: CASSPQTGGYEQYF. CDR3 nucleotide sequence: TGTGCCAGCTCACCACAGACAGGGGGCTACGAGCAGTACTTC.

A few counts support this clonotype. The chain couples TRBV6-2 or TRBV6-3 to TRBJ1-5, with D unresolved. The CDR3 sequence is 14 residues long. CDR1 is MNHEY and CDR2 is SVGEGT in the germline V gene. V dropped 0 bases and J dropped 1 base, with 4 bases sitting between them. The CDR3 sequence: CASSYSKSNQPQHF. The DNA for the CDR3 is TGTGCCAGCAGTTACTCGAAAAGCAATCAGCCCCAGCATTTT.

The CDR3 region has the DNA TGTGCCAGCAGCTCCGCGGCGGGTCGGTCTGCGCAGTATTTT. Its translation: CASSSAAGRSAQYF. The V call is TRBV11-2, the J call TRBJ2-3, with D perhaps TRBD2 (5 bases). Per germline, CDR1 SGHAT and CDR2 FQNNGV. This CDR3 has 14 amino acids. V lost 4 bases to trimming and J lost 10 bases, with 18 bases between them.

The chain has TRBV9 and TRBJ2-1; 11 bases are shared with TRBD2. Germline loops: CDR1 SGDLS, CDR2 YYNGEE. There are 19 residues in the CDR3. V shed 0 bases, J shed 8 bases, and the junction held 16 bases outside the gene matches. The CDR3 spells CASSVATGQRLAGSDEQFF. The CDR3 nucleotides read TGTGCCAGCAGCGTAGCTACCGGGCAGAGACTAGCGGGATCGGATGAGCAGTTCTTC.

J is TRBJ1-5 and V is TRBV7-9; D remains unclear. Trimming cost V 1 base and J 9 bases, with 10 bases left between them. Germline CDR1 SEHNR, CDR2 FQNEAQ (reference sequence). CDR3 length: 13 amino acids. The CDR3 sequence: CASSLGLLAPQHF. Here the CDR3 DNA reads TGTGCCAGCAGCTTAGGCCTCCTCGCGCCCCAGCATTTT.

This clonotype was detected a few times. The chain uses TRBV10-3 and TRBJ1-6, with a tentative D call TRBD1 (5 bases). Trimming stripped 0 bases from V and 5 bases from J, with 11 bases between. Germline CDR1 is ENHRY and CDR2 is SYGVKD. This CDR3 region has 16 residues. The CDR3 loop is CAISESKAGNNSPLHF. The CDR3 DNA is TGTGCCATCAGTGAGTCGAAGGCAGGGAATAATTCACCCCTCCACTTT.

The V call is TRBV6-5, the J call TRBJ2-5, with 7 nucleotides matching TRBD2. The V gene end was trimmed by 2 bases and the J gene end by 0 bases; junction bases not matched to a gene: 9. This CDR3 spans 17 amino acids. Germline CDR1 reads MNHEY; CDR2 reads SVGAGI. DNA for the CDR3: TGTGCCAGCAGTTACGGAACTAGCGTGGAATACCAAGAGACCCAGTACTTC. Protein product: CASSYGTSVEYQETQYF.

In this sample, this clonotype turned up a few times. CDR3 DNA sequence: TGTGCCAGCAGCCAAAGGGGGACAGGGGCAGATACGCAGTATTTT. This sequence encodes CASSQRGTGADTQYF. The chain uses TRBV14 and TRBJ2-3, with 10 nucleotides matching TRBD1. The V and J ends lost 2 bases and 4 bases, in that order; junction bases with no gene match: 3. Germline CDR1 SGHDN, CDR2 FVKESK. This CDR3 is 15 amino acids long.

J is TRBJ2-5 and V is TRBV5-5; TRBD1 is a possible D gene (6 bases). V lost 4 bases and J 5 bases, leaving 21 bases between the germline ends. Germline V gives CDR1 SGHKS, CDR2 YYEKEE (reference sequence). This CDR3 has 16 amino acids. As DNA, the CDR3 is TGTGCCAGCAGCGGAAGGTGGCAGGGGATATCCGAGACCCAGTACTTC. This codes for CASSGRWQGISETQYF.